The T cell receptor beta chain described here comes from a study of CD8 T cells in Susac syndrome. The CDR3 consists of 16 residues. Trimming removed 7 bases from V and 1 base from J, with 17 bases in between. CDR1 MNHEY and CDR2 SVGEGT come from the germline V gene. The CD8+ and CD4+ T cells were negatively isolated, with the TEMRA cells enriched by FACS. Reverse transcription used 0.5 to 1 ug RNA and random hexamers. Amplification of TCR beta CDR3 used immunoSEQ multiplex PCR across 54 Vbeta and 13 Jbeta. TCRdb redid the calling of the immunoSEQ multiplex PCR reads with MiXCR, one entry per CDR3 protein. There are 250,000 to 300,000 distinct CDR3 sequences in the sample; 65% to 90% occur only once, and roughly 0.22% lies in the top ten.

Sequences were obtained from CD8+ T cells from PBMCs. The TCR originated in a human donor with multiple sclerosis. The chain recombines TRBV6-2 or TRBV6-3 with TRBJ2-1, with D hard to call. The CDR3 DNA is TGTGCCAGCACTACCCCGTGGCATCGGTCCTACAATGAGCAGTTCTTC. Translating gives CASTTPWHRSYNEQFF.